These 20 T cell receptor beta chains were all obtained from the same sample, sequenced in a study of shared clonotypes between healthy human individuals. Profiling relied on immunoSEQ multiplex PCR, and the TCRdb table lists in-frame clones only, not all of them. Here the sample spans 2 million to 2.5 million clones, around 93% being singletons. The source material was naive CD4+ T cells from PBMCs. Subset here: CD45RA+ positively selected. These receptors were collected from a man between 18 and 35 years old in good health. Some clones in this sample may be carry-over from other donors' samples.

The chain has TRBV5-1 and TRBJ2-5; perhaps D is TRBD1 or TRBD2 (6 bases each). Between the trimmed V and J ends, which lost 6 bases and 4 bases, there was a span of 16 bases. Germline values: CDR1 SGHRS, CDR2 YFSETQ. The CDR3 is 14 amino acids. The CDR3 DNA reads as TGCGCCAGCACCTGGGGGGCAAACCGAGAGACCCAGTACTTC. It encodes CASTWGANRETQYF.

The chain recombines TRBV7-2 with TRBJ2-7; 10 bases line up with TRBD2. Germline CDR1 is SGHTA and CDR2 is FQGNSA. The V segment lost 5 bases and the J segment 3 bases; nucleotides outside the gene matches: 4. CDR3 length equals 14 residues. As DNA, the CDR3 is TGTGCCAGCAGCATTACTAGCGGGAACTACGAGCAGTACTTC. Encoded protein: CASSITSGNYEQYF.

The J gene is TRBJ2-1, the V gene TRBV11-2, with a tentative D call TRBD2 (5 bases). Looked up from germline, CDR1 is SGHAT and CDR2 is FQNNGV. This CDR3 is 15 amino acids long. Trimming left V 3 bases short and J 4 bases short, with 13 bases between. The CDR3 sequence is CASSFRTGRYNEQFF. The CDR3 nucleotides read TGTGCCAGCAGCTTTCGGACTGGCAGATACAATGAGCAGTTCTTC.

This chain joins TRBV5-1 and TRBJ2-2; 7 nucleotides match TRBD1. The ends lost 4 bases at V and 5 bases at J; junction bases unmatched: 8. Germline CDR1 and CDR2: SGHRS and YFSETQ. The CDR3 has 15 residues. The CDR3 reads CASSHDRDSTGELFF. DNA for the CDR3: TGCGCCAGCAGCCATGACAGGGATTCTACCGGGGAGCTGTTTTTT.

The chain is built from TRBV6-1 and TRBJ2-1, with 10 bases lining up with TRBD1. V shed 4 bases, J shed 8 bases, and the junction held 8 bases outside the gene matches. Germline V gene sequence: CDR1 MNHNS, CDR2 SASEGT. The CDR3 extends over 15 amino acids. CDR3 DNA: TGTGCCAGCAGTGCCGGACAGGGGGACTGGTATGAGCAGTTCTTC. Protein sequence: CASSAGQGDWYEQFF.

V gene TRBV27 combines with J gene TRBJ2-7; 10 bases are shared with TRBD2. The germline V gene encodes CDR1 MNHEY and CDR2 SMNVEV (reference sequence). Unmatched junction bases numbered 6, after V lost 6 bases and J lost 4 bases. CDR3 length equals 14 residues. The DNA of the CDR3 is TGTGCCAGCAGCTGGACTAGCGGCTATTACGAGCAGTACTTC. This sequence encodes CASSWTSGYYEQYF.

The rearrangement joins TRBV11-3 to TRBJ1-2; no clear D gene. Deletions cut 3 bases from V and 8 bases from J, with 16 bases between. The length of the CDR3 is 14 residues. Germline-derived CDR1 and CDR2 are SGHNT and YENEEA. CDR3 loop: CASSLHSSPSGYTF. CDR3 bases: TGTGCCAGCAGCTTGCACAGCTCTCCGTCCGGCTACACCTTC.

This CDR3 is CASTGGAKNIQYF. In DNA form, the CDR3 reads TGTGCCAGTACGGGGGGGGCCAAAAACATTCAGTACTTC. V gene TRBV27 combines with J gene TRBJ2-4, with 8 bases that match TRBD2. CDR1 and CDR2 (germline): MNHEY, SMNVEV (reference sequence). The CDR3 is 13 residues long. The V gene end was trimmed by 9 bases and the J gene end by 1 base; junction bases not matched to a gene: 2.

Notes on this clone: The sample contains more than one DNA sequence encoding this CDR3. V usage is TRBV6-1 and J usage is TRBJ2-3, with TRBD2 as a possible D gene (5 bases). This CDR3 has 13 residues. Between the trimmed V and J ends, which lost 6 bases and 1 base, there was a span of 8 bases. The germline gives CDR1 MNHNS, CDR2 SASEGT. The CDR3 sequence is CASSLAGTDTQYF. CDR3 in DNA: TGTGCCAGCAGCCTAGCAGGCACAGATACGCAGTATTTT.

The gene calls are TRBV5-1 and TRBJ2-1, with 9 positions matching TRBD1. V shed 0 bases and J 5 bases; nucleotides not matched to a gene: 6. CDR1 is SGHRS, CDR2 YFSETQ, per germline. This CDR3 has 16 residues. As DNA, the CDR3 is TGCGCCAGCAGCTTGGCCCCGGACAGGGGCCACAATGAGCAGTTCTTC. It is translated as CASSLAPDRGHNEQFF.

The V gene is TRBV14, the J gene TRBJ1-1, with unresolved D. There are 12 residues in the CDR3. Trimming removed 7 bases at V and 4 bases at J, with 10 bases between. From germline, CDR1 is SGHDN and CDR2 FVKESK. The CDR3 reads CASISGGTEAFF. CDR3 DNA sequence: TGTGCCAGCATTTCGGGTGGCACTGAAGCTTTCTTT.

Here the CDR3 reads CASSVTGYEQYF. The CDR3 DNA reads TGTGCCAGCAGCGTTACAGGCTACGAGCAGTACTTC. The V and J genes are TRBV13 and TRBJ2-7, with a possible D match to TRBD1 (5 bases). Germline CDR1 is PRHDT and CDR2 is FYEKMQ (reference sequence). The CDR3 covers 12 residues. The V and J ends lost 5 bases and 3 bases respectively, with 8 bases between them.

The CDR3 DNA sequence: TGCAGCGCTGACAGGGCTCGGACCGGGGAGCTGTTTTTT. This gives the protein CSADRARTGELFF. The V and J genes are TRBV29-1 and TRBJ2-2, with TRBD1 matching 7 bases. The CDR3 is 13 residues long. Germline CDR1 is SQVTM and CDR2 is ANQGSEA. V dropped 7 bases and J dropped 5; count of bases not matched to a gene: 7.

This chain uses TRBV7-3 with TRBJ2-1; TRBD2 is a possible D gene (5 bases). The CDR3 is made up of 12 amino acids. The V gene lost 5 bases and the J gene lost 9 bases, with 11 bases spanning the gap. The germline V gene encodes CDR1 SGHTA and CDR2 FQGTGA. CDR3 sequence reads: CASSPHEGEQFF. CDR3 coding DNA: TGTGCCAGCAGCCCCCACGAGGGTGAGCAGTTCTTC.

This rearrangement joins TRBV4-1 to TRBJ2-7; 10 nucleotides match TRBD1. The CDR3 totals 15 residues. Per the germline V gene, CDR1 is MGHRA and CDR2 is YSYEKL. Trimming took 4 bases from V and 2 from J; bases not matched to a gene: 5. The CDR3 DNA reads TGCGCCAGCAGCCCCAGACAGGGGGCTGCCTACGAGCAGTACTTC. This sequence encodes CASSPRQGAAYEQYF.

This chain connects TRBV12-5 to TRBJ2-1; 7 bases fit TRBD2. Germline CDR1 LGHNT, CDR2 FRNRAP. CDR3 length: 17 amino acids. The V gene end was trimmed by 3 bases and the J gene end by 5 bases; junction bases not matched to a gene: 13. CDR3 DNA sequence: TGTGCTAGTGGTTTTTCATACCGGGACTACAGCCACAATGAGCAGTTCTTC. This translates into CASGFSYRDYSHNEQFF.

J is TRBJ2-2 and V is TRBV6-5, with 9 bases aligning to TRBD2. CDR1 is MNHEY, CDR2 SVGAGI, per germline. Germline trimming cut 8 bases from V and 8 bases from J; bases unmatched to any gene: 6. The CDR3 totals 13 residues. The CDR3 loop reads CASRGAGGGELFF. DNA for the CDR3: TGTGCCAGCCGGGGAGCGGGAGGTGGGGAGCTGTTTTTT.

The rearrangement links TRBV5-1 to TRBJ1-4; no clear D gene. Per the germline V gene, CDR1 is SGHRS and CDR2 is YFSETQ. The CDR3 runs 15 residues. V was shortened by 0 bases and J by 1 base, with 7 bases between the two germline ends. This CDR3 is CASSLAGRTNEKLFF. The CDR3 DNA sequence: TGCGCCAGCAGCTTGGCGGGGAGAACTAATGAAAAACTGTTTTTT.

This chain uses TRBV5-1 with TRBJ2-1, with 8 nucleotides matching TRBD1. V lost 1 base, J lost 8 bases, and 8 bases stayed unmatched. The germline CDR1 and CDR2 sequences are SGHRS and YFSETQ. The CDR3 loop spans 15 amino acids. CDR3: CASSLLLQGVHEQFF. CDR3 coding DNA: TGCGCCAGCAGCTTGTTGTTACAGGGGGTCCATGAGCAGTTCTTC.

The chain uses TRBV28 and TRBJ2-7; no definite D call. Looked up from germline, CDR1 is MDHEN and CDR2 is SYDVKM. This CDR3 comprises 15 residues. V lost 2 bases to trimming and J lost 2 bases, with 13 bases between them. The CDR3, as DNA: TGTGCCAGCAGTTTAGCCCCAGGTAACCCCTACGAGCAGTACTTC. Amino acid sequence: CASSLAPGNPYEQYF.